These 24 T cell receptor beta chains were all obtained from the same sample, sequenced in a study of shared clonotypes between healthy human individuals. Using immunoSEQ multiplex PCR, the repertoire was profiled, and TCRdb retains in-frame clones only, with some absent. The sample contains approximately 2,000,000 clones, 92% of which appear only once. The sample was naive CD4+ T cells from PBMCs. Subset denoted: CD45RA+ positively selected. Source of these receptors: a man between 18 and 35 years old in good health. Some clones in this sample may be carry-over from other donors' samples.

For the CDR3, the DNA is TGTGCCAGCGCCGGGACTAGCGGGAGGACTACCTACAATGAGCAGTTCTTC. Translation gives CASAGTSGRTTYNEQFF. The gene calls are TRBV11-2 and TRBJ2-1; TRBD2 aligns across 15 bases. CDR1 and CDR2 (germline): SGHAT, FQNNGV. CDR3 length: 17 amino acids. V was clipped by 8 bases and J by 2 bases; unmatched bases: 7. Supplemented by reference TRBV11-2 and TRBJ2-1, the full variable domain reads EAGVAQSPRYKIIEKRQSVAFWCNPISGHATLYWYQQILGQGPKLLIQFQNNGVVDDSQLPKDRFSAERLKGVDSTLKIQPAKLEDSAVYLCASAGTSGRTTYNEQFFGPGTRLTVL.

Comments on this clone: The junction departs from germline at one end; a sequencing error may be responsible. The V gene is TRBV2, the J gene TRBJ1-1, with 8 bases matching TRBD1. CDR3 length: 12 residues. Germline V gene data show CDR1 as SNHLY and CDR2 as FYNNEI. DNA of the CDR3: TGTGCCTGCAGGGGGCTAAACACTGAAGCTTTCTTT. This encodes CACRGLNTEAFF.

Here the CDR3 reads CATSRAPPRAGVQPQHF. CDR3 nucleotide sequence: TGTGCCACCAGCAGAGCTCCCCCAAGGGCGGGGGTACAGCCCCAGCATTTT. The rearrangement uses TRBV15 and TRBJ1-5; TRBD1 is a possible D gene (5 bases). The length of the CDR3 is 17 residues. The germline V and J ends were trimmed by 1 base and 7 bases, with 20 bases remaining between them. CDR1 and CDR2 (germline): LNHNV, YYDKDF (reference sequence).

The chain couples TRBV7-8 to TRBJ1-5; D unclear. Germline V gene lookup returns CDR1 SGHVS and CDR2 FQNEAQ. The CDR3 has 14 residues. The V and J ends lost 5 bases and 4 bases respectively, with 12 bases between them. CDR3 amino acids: CASSLTETNQPQHF. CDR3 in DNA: TGTGCCAGCAGCCTTACAGAGACGAATCAGCCCCAGCATTTT.

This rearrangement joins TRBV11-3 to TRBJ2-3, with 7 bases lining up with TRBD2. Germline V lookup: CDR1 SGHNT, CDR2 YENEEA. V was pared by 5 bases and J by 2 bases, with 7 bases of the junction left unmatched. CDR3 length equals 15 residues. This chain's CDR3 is CASSVASGTTDTQYF. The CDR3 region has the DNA TGTGCCAGCAGCGTAGCTAGCGGTACCACAGATACGCAGTATTTT.

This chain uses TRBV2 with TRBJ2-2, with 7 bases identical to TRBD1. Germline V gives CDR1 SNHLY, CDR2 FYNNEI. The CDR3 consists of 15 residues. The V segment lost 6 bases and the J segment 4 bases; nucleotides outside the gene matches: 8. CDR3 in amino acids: CASRNFRTGTGELFF. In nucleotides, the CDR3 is TGTGCCAGCAGAAACTTCCGGACAGGCACCGGGGAGCTGTTTTTT.

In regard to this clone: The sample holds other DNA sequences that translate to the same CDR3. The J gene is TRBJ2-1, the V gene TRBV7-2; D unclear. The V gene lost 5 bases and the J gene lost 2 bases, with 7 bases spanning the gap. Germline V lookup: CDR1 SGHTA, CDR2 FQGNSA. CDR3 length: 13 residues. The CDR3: CASSLGPYNEQFF. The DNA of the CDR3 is TGTGCCAGCAGCCTTGGGCCCTACAATGAGCAGTTCTTC.

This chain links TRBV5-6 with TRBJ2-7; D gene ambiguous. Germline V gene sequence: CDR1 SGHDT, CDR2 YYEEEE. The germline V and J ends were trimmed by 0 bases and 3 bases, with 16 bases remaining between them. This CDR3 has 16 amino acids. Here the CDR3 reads CASSLVRGTVLYEQYF. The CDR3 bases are TGTGCCAGCAGCTTGGTTCGCGGTACCGTACTCTACGAGCAGTACTTC.

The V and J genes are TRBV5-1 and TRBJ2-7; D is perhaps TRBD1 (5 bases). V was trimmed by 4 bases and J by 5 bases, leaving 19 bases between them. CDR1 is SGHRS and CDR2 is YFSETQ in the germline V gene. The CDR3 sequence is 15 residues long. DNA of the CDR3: TGCGCCAGCAGCCCCGACCAGGGTAGGTTCGACGAGCAGTACTTC. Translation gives CASSPDQGRFDEQYF.

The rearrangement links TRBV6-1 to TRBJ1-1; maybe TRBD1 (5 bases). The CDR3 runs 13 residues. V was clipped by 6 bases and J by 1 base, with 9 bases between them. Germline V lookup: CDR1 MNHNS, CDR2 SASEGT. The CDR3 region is CASRQRGNTEAFF. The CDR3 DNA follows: TGTGCCAGCAGACAAAGGGGGAACACTGAAGCTTTCTTT.

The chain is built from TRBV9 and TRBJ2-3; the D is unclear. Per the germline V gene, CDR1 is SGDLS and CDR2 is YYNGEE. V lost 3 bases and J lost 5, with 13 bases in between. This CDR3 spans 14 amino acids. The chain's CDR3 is CASSARLWEDTQYF. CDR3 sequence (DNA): TGTGCCAGCAGCGCCCGGTTGTGGGAAGATACGCAGTATTTT. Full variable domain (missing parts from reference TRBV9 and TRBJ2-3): DSGVTQTPKHLITATGQRVTLRCSPRSGDLSVYWYQQSLDQGLQFLIQYYNGEERAKGNILERFSAQQFPDLHSELNLSSLELGDSALYFCASSARLWEDTQYFGPGTRLTVL.

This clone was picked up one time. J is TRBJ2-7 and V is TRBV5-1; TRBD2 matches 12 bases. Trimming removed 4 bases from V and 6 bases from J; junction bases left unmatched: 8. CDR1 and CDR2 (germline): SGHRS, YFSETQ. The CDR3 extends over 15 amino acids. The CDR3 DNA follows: TGCGCCAGCAGCCAGTGGACTAGCGGGACGGGCGAGCAGTACTTC. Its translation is CASSQWTSGTGEQYF. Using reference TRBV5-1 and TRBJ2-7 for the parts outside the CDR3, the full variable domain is KAGVTQTPRYLIKTRGQQVTLSCSPISGHRSVSWYQQTPGQGLQFLFEYFSETQRNKGNFPGRFSGRQFSNSRSEMNVSTLELGDSALYLCASSQWTSGTGEQYFGPGTRLTVT.

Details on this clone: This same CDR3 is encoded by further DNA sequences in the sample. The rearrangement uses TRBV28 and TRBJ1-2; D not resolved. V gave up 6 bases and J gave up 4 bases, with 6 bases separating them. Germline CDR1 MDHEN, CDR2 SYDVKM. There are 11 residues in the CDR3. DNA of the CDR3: TGTGCCAGCAGCCTGTCCTATGGCTACACCTTC. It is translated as CASSLSYGYTF.

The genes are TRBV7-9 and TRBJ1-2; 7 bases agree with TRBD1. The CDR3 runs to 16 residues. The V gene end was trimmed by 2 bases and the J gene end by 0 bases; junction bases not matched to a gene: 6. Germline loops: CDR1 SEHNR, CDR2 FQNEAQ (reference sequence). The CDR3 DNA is TGTGCCAGCAGCTTAAAAGCCGGGACAGCTAACTATGGCTACACCTTC. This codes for CASSLKAGTANYGYTF.

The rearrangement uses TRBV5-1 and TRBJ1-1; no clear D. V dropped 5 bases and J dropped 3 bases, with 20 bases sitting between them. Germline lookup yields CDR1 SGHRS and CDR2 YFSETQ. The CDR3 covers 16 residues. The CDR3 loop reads CASRPREPPRDTEAFF. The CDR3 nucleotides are TGCGCCAGCAGGCCTAGGGAGCCCCCGCGGGACACTGAAGCTTTCTTT.

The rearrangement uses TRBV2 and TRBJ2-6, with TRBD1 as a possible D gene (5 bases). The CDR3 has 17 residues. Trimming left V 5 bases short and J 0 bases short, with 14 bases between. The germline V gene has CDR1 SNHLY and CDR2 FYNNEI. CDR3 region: CASSFDSFSSGANVLTF. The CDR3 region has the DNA TGTGCCAGCAGTTTCGACAGCTTCAGCTCTGGGGCCAACGTCCTGACTTTC.

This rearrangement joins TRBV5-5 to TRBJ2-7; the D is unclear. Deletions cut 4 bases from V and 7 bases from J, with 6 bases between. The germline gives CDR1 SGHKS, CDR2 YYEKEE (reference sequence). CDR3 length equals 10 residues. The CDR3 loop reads CASSRLEQYF. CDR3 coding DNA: TGTGCCAGCAGCCGGTTGGAGCAGTACTTC.

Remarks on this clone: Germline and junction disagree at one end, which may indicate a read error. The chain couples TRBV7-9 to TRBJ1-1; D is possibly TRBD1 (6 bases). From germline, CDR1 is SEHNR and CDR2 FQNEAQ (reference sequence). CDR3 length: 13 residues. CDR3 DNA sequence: TGTGCCAGCAGCAAGATGGACAGCACTGGAGCTTTCTTT. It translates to CASSKMDSTGAFF.

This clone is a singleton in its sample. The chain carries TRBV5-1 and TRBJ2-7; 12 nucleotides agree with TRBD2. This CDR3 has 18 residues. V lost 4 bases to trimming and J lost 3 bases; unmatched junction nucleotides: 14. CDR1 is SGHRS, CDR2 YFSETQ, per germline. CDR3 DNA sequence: TGCGCCAGCAGCCCCGGCCGGACTAGCGGGACCTGGGGCTACGAGCAGTACTTC. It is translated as CASSPGRTSGTWGYEQYF.

The DNA for the CDR3 is TGTGCCACCAGCAGAGAGGCTCGACCACAACAAGATACGCAGTATTTT. This gives the protein CATSREARPQQDTQYF. The chain combines TRBV15 with TRBJ2-3; D remains unclear. The germline V gene encodes CDR1 LNHNV and CDR2 YYDKDF (reference sequence). The CDR3 is 16 residues long. Trimming removed 0 bases at V and 5 bases at J, with 15 bases between.

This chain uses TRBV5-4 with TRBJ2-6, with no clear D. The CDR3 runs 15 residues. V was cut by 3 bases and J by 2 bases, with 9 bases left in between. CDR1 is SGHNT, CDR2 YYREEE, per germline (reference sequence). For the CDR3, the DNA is TGTGCCAGCAGCTCAAACTGGGCTGGGGCCAACGTCCTGACTTTC. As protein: CASSSNWAGANVLTF.

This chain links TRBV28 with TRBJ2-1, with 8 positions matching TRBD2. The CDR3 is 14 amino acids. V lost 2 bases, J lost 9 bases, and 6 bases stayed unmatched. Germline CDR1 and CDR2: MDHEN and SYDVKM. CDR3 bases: TGTGCCAGCAGTTTAATCGCGGGAGGAGGTGAGCAGTTCTTC. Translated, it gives CASSLIAGGGEQFF.

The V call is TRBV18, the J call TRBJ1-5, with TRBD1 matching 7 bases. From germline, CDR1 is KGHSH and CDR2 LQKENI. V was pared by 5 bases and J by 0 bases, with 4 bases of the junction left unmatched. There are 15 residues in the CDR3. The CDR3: CASSSQGNSNQPQHF. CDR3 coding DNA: TGTGCCAGCTCATCACAGGGGAATAGCAATCAGCCCCAGCATTTT.

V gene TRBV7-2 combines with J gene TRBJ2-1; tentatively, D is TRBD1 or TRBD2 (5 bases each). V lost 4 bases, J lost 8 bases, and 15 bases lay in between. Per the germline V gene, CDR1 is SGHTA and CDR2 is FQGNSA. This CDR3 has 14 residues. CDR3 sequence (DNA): TGTGCCAGCAGCTCAGCGAGGGGACCCCATGAGCAGTTCTTC. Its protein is CASSSARGPHEQFF.